This TCR beta chain was captured in a study of human T cells and chemical hapten exposure. Time point specified: pre-sensitization, week 0. The treatment: therapeutic diphenylcyclopropenone sensitization with weekly scalp DPC. TCRdb itself ran the RACE reads through MiXCR, one entry per CDR3 protein. The sample carries roughly 100,000 distinct CDR3 sequences, about 12% recorded once. Trimming left V 6 bases short and J 2 bases short, with 17 bases between. Looked up from germline, CDR1 is KGHSH and CDR2 is LQKENI. The CDR3 length is 15 residues. The chain employs TRBV18 and TRBJ2-7; D is perhaps TRBD1 or TRBD2 (6 bases each). The specimen comprised whole blood, sampled in connection with sensitization to the hapten diphenylcyclopropenone (DPC). The sequence derives from a woman between 50 and 59 years old with alopecia areata. Some clones in this sample may be carry-over from other donors' samples. CDR3 region: CASSIGGQGTYEQYF. CDR3 nucleotide sequence: TGTGCCAGCTCCATTGGGGGGCAGGGGACCTACGAGCAGTACTTC. Supplemented by reference TRBV18 and TRBJ2-7, the full variable domain reads NAGVMQNPRHLVRRRGQEARLRCSPMKGHSHVYWYRQLPEEGLKFMVYLQKENIIDESGMPKERFSAEFPKEGPSILRIQQVVRGDSAAYFCASSIGGQGTYEQYFGPGTRLTVT.